This TCR beta chain emerged from a study of blood T cell repertoires in COVID-19. CDR1 is SNHLY, CDR2 FYNNEI, per germline. The CDR3 extends over 11 amino acids. V lost 11 bases and J 7 bases, leaving 12 bases between the germline ends. The assay was immunoSEQ multiplex PCR, and TCRdb's table has in-frame clones only and misses some. Of about 190,000 clones listed, around nine tenths were seen once; the top ten hold 2.5% to 3.5%. This TCR was recovered from a man aged 35 to 55 with active or convalescent COVID-19. The chain combines TRBV2 with TRBJ2-1; D is uncertain. The sample taken for sequencing was peripheral blood. CDR3 sequence (DNA): TGTGCCTCGACCTCAGGAAATGAGCAGTTCTTC. Protein: CASTSGNEQFF.